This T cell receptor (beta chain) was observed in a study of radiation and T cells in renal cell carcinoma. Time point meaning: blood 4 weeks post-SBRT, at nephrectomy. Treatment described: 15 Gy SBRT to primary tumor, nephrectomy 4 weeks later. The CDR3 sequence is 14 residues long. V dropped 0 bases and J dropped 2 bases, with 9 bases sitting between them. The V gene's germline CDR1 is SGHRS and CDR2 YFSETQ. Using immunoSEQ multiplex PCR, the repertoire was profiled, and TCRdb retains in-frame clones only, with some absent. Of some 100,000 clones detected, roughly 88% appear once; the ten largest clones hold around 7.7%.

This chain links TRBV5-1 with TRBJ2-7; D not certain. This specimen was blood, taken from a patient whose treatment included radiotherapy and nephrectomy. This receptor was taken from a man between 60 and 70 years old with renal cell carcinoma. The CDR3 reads CASSLDVSTYEQYF. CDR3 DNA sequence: TGCGCCAGCAGCTTGGACGTTTCGACCTACGAGCAGTACTTC.